The next 17 T cell receptor beta chains were all read from a single sample in a study of PD-1 blockade in classical Hodgkin lymphoma. There was relapse after autologous stem cell transplantation in every patient, and there was variation in brentuximab vedotin exposure. Clones were sequenced by immunoSEQ multiplex PCR, and TCRdb holds only the in-frame ones, with some missing. The sample records approximately 59,000 clones, approximately 89% being singletons. The sequencing used peripheral blood mononuclear cells (PBMCs), collected before the second cycle of nivolumab. Every receptor here comes from a human donor with classical Hodgkin lymphoma.

V usage is TRBV27 and J usage is TRBJ1-5, with D hard to call. The CDR3 is 13 amino acids. Looked up from germline, CDR1 is MNHEY and CDR2 is SMNVEV (reference sequence). V lost 2 bases and J 6 bases, leaving 8 bases between the germline ends. The CDR3 reads CASSLGLGQPQHF. In DNA, the CDR3 is TGTGCCAGCAGTTTAGGGCTCGGTCAGCCCCAGCATTTT.

This chain uses TRBV5-6 with TRBJ1-2, with D perhaps TRBD1 (6 bases). Germline V gene sequence: CDR1 SGHDT, CDR2 YYEEEE. The V end lost 6 bases, the J end lost 6 bases, and 18 bases lay between the germline ends. CDR3 length: 14 amino acids. CDR3 sequence reads: CASKSGNRADGYTF. Written as DNA, the CDR3 is TGTGCCAGCAAATCGGGGAACAGGGCGGATGGCTACACCTTC.

J is TRBJ1-6 and V is TRBV18, with a possible D match to TRBD1 (6 bases). Germline CDR1 reads KGHSH; CDR2 reads LQKENI. V shed 2 bases and J shed 7 bases, with 9 bases lying between them. This CDR3 is 14 amino acids long. CDR3 amino acids: CASSPSRGNSPLHF. DNA for the CDR3: TGTGCCAGCTCACCATCCAGGGGCAATTCACCCCTCCACTTT.

The rearrangement joins TRBV11-2 to TRBJ1-1; unclear D gene. From germline, CDR1 is SGHAT and CDR2 FQNNGV. The CDR3 is 16 amino acids. The V and J ends lost 1 base and 2 bases respectively, with 14 bases between them. The CDR3 loop reads CASSLVGGRPNTEAFF. The CDR3 coding sequence is TGTGCCAGCAGCTTAGTAGGAGGACGGCCTAACACTGAAGCTTTCTTT.

The chain combines TRBV30 with TRBJ2-1; weak D call: TRBD1 (6 bases). The CDR3 runs to 13 residues. Germline-derived CDR1 and CDR2 are GTSNPN and SVGIG (reference sequence). V was trimmed by 0 bases and J by 7 bases, leaving 10 bases between them. The DNA for the CDR3 is TGTGCCTGGAGTGTAGGGGGACGGAATGAGCAGTTCTTC. It yields the protein CAWSVGGRNEQFF.

The CDR3 DNA reads TGTGCCAGCAGCTTAGCGGTGCGCTACGAGCAGTACTTC. Its translation: CASSLAVRYEQYF. The chain links TRBV7-2 to TRBJ2-7; no clear D. This CDR3 is 13 amino acids long. Trimming stripped 0 bases from V and 3 bases from J, with 6 bases between. Looked up from germline, CDR1 is SGHTA and CDR2 is FQGNSA.

V is TRBV27 and J is TRBJ2-4; D may be TRBD2 (5 bases). The ends were cut back, 5 bases at V and 1 base at J, with 15 bases in the middle. The CDR3 sequence is 16 residues long. The germline V gene has CDR1 MNHEY and CDR2 SMNVEV (reference sequence). CDR3 amino acids: CASSRGREWAKNIQYF. DNA for the CDR3: TGTGCCAGCAGTCGAGGAAGGGAGTGGGCCAAAAACATTCAGTACTTC.

This clone was seen once. The gene calls are TRBV9 and TRBJ2-1; 8 bases fit TRBD1. V was clipped by 3 bases and J by 8 bases; unmatched bases: 7. In germline, CDR1 is SGDLS, CDR2 YYNGEE. This CDR3 is built from 14 residues. CDR3 nucleotides: TGTGCCAGCAGCGATCAGGGGGCCGACCATGAGCAGTTCTTC. Protein: CASSDQGADHEQFF.

The chain couples TRBV19 to TRBJ2-7, with D hard to call. Trimming removed 6 bases at V and 5 bases at J, with 14 bases between. This CDR3 spans 13 amino acids. The germline CDR1 and CDR2 sequences are LNHDA and SQIVND (reference sequence). CDR3 sequence: CASSPIQKDEQYF. In DNA form, the CDR3 reads TGTGCCAGTAGCCCTATACAGAAGGACGAGCAGTACTTC.

The genes are TRBV18 and TRBJ2-7; D is possibly TRBD2 (5 bases). The CDR3 loop spans 15 amino acids. V dropped 3 bases and J dropped 6 bases, with 18 bases sitting between them. From germline, CDR1 is KGHSH and CDR2 LQKENI. CDR3 loop: CASSPRGGPAIEQYF. The CDR3 nucleotides are TGTGCCAGCTCACCCCGTGGAGGCCCAGCTATCGAGCAGTACTTC.

This clone has more than one count but fewer than ten. The chain links TRBV27 to TRBJ2-5; 10 nucleotides agree with TRBD1. The CDR3 runs 16 residues. Germline CDR1 is MNHEY and CDR2 is SMNVEV (reference sequence). The V gene end was trimmed by 6 bases and the J gene end by 5 bases; junction bases not matched to a gene: 12. The CDR3 nucleotides are TGTGCCAGCAGGTCCCCTCTCAGGGACAGGGGTGAGACCCAGTACTTC. Its translation is CASRSPLRDRGETQYF.

The genes are TRBV7-3 and TRBJ1-2, with TRBD1 matching over 10 bases. CDR3 length: 13 amino acids. Germline V gene sequence: CDR1 SGHTA, CDR2 FQGTGA. V trimming: 4 bases; J trimming: 8 bases; junction bases outside the gene matches: 4. CDR3 sequence: CASSSGQGRGYTF. The CDR3 DNA reads TGTGCCAGCAGCTCGGGACAGGGGCGGGGCTACACCTTC.

The chain joins TRBV30 to TRBJ1-1; no clear D gene. This CDR3 spans 11 amino acids. The germline V gene encodes CDR1 GTSNPN and CDR2 SVGIG (reference sequence). The V and J ends lost 3 bases and 11 bases respectively, with 13 bases between them. DNA for the CDR3: TGTGCCTGGAGCAGAATGACAAGGGCTTTCTTT. Protein sequence: CAWSRMTRAFF.

J is TRBJ1-2 and V is TRBV6-5, with D uncertain. Trimming left V 1 base short and J 1 base short, with 7 bases between. The germline CDR1 and CDR2 sequences are MNHEY and SVGAGI. This CDR3 region has 14 residues. The CDR3 spells CASSYFGNNYGYTF. DNA of the CDR3: TGTGCCAGCAGTTACTTTGGCAATAACTATGGCTACACCTTC.

The rearrangement links TRBV1 to TRBJ2-7; TRBD2, the table's D call, lacks a check against the DNA. TRBV1 is a pseudogene segment. The CDR3 covers 15 residues. CDR3 sequence reads: CTSSQDSPSDYEQYF. CDR3 nucleotide sequence: TGCACCAGCAGCCAAGATTCCCCTAGCGATTACGAGCAGTACTTC.

The J gene is TRBJ2-2, the V gene TRBV2; TRBD2 matches 15 bases. Germline V gene data show CDR1 as SNHLY and CDR2 as FYNNEI. The trim removed 6 bases at V and 5 bases at J, leaving 16 bases unmatched. This CDR3 region has 20 residues. CDR3 protein: CASSPSGLAGGILGTGELFF. In DNA form, the CDR3 reads TGTGCCAGCAGCCCCTCGGGACTAGCGGGAGGTATCCTCGGTACCGGGGAGCTGTTTTTT.

This clone has just one count. This rearrangement joins TRBV29-1 to TRBJ1-4, with D possibly TRBD1 on 5 matching bases. Trimming took 5 bases from V and 7 from J, leaving 11 bases between them. Germline V gene sequence: CDR1 SQVTM, CDR2 ANQGSEA. The CDR3 length is 12 residues. Here the CDR3 reads CSVRGEGEKLFF. CDR3 bases: TGCAGCGTTAGGGGAGAGGGTGAAAAACTGTTTTTT.